Listed here are 14 T cell receptor beta chains from one sample, sequenced in a study of blood T cell repertoires in COVID-19. Measured with immunoSEQ multiplex PCR; TCRdb has only the in-frame clones, and not every one. The table shows 150,000 to 200,000 clones, with 80% to 90% occurring only once. Input material: peripheral blood. All receptors come from a woman in her thirties or forties with COVID-19, enrolled during active disease.

The J gene is TRBJ2-7, the V gene TRBV27; TRBD2 matches 8 bases. The CDR3 sequence is 15 residues long. In germline, CDR1 is MNHEY, CDR2 SMNVEV (reference sequence). J gave up 5 bases and V 1 base, and 7 bases lay outside the gene matches. The DNA for the CDR3 is TGTGCCAGCAGTTTATTGCGCGGGAGGTTCGACGAGCAGTACTTC. Translating gives CASSLLRGRFDEQYF.

On this clone itself: Other DNA sequences in this specimen translate into the identical CDR3. The chain carries TRBV15 and TRBJ1-1, with TRBD1 as a possible D gene (6 bases). CDR1 and CDR2 (germline): LNHNV, YYDKDF (reference sequence). The CDR3 contains 14 residues. V lost 3 bases and J 0 bases, leaving 8 bases between the germline ends. CDR3 protein: CATSRTGMNTEAFF. The CDR3 DNA follows: TGTGCCACCAGCAGGACAGGAATGAACACTGAAGCTTTCTTT.

V is TRBV11-3 and J is TRBJ1-2; D possibly corresponds to TRBD1 (6 bases). Germline-derived CDR1 and CDR2 are SGHNT and YENEEA. Trimming cost V 7 bases and J 2 bases, with 20 bases left between them. CDR3 length: 16 residues. This CDR3 reads CASTGATMNGNYGYTF. The CDR3 nucleotides are TGTGCCAGCACAGGGGCGACAATGAACGGGAACTATGGCTACACCTTC.

This chain uses TRBV15 with TRBJ1-1; perhaps TRBD1 as D (6 bases). CDR1 and CDR2 (germline): LNHNV, YYDKDF (reference sequence). CDR3 length: 16 residues. The V gene lost 9 bases and the J gene lost 5 bases, with 25 bases spanning the gap. Written as DNA, the CDR3 is TGTGCCACGAAGGATACAGGGATAGGGGGAACAACTGAAGCTTTCTTT. Translating gives CATKDTGIGGTTEAFF.

The V gene is TRBV18, the J gene TRBJ1-1, with D tentatively TRBD1 (5 bases). Germline assignment: CDR1 KGHSH and CDR2 LQKENI. This CDR3 has 16 residues. V lost 6 bases and J lost 0, with 17 bases in between. The CDR3 region has the DNA TGTGCCAGCTCGCCTTCCCTAAGGGGAATGAACACTGAAGCTTTCTTT. Translation: CASSPSLRGMNTEAFF.

The chain combines TRBV10-2 with TRBJ2-1; 10 positions agree with TRBD2. This CDR3 is 14 amino acids long. CDR1 is WSHSY, CDR2 SAAADI, per germline. The J segment lost 5 bases and the V segment lost 8 bases, leaving 6 bases of the junction unmatched. The CDR3 loop is CASVTSGINNEQFF. CDR3 nucleotides: TGCGCCAGCGTTACTAGCGGGATTAACAATGAGCAGTTCTTC.

Only a few counts were recorded for this clone. V and J are TRBV7-2 and TRBJ1-5; 10 bases agree with TRBD1. Germline CDR1 is SGHTA and CDR2 is FQGNSA. J gave up 6 bases and V 1 base, and 3 bases lay outside the gene matches. The CDR3 is 15 amino acids. The CDR3 region is CASSLGTGGGQPQHF. The CDR3 nucleotides read TGTGCCAGCAGCTTAGGGACAGGGGGTGGTCAGCCCCAGCATTTT.

The rearrangement links TRBV7-8 to TRBJ2-5; D perhaps matches TRBD1 (5 bases). This CDR3 region has 17 residues. Per the germline V gene, CDR1 is SGHVS and CDR2 is FQNEAQ. Trimming removed 5 bases at V and 5 bases at J, with 24 bases between. CDR3 region: CASSDKGLPGALETQYF. The CDR3 bases are TGTGCCAGCAGCGACAAGGGGTTACCTGGCGCTTTGGAGACCCAGTACTTC.

V is TRBV9 and J is TRBJ1-3, with 10 positions matching TRBD1. With 3 bases clipped from V and 0 bases from J, the junction kept 3 bases outside the gene matches. This CDR3 spans 16 amino acids. Germline V CDR1 and CDR2: SGDLS, YYNGEE. For the CDR3, the DNA is TGTGCCAGCAGCGGGGACAGGGGACTCTCTGGAAACACCATATATTTT. Translated: CASSGDRGLSGNTIYF.

The chain links TRBV18 to TRBJ2-1; D is uncertain. Germline V CDR1 and CDR2: KGHSH, LQKENI. V was pared by 3 bases and J by 7 bases, with 16 bases between. CDR3 length: 15 residues. CDR3 in DNA: TGTGCCAGCTCACCCTTTGTTACTACCACTAATGAGCAGTTCTTC. Protein: CASSPFVTTTNEQFF.

In this sample, this clone turned up a few times. The V gene is TRBV7-2, the J gene TRBJ2-1; D possibly corresponds to TRBD1 (6 bases). V dropped 9 bases and J dropped 3 bases, with 15 bases sitting between them. Germline V gene data show CDR1 as SGHTA and CDR2 as FQGNSA. The CDR3 covers 14 residues. CDR3 in DNA: TGTGCCAGTGAACGCCGGACAGACTACAATGAGCAGTTCTTC. Protein sequence: CASERRTDYNEQFF.

V usage is TRBV28 and J usage is TRBJ2-3; TRBD2 matches 16 bases. The CDR3 has 17 amino acids. Germline V CDR1 and CDR2: MDHEN, SYDVKM. Trimming removed 7 bases from V and 1 base from J; junction bases left unmatched: 5. The CDR3: CASTGTSGGAGTDTQYF. The CDR3 nucleotides read TGTGCCAGCACTGGGACTAGCGGGGGGGCCGGCACAGATACGCAGTATTTT.

This clone occurred once. Relative to the germline gene, one junction end is altered; a read error may explain this. The chain uses TRBV3-1 (or the pseudogene TRBV3-2) and TRBJ2-7, with TRBD2 identical over 12 bases. This CDR3 has 13 residues. In germline, CDR1 is LGHDT, CDR2 YNNKEL (reference sequence). The CDR3 reads CASSRTGLAGTRF. CDR3 DNA: TGTGCCAGCAGCCGAACAGGACTAGCGGGGACCAGATTC.

This clone was found once. V is TRBV9 and J is TRBJ2-7; 9 bases are a match to TRBD1. Germline values: CDR1 SGDLS, CDR2 YYNGEE. V shed 2 bases, J shed 5 bases, and the junction held 8 bases outside the gene matches. The CDR3 is 15 residues long. The CDR3, as DNA: TGTGCCAGCAGCGTTGGGACAGGGAGAGGCGACGAGCAGTACTTC. Protein sequence: CASSVGTGRGDEQYF.